These T cell receptor beta chains were read from a single sample in a study of high-grade serous ovarian cancer treatment subgroups. Libraries were prepared by immunoSEQ multiplex PCR; TCRdb keeps only in-frame clonotypes and omits some of them. The sample carries approximately 40,000 clones, roughly three quarters recorded once. Sequenced sample: tumor tissue. The origin of the receptors is a human donor with high-grade serous ovarian cancer. The CDR3 runs from the conserved cysteine through the conserved F or W. The D gene is left open where the match is weak. Some rows mark clone size as missing; the rest say once, few, many or name a class of expanded clone.

cdr3_aa	cdr3_nt	v_call	d_call	cdr3_length	j_call	clone_size
CASSVTEYNEQFF	TGTGCCAGCAGCGTTACAGAATACAATGAGCAGTTCTTC	TRBV27	.	13	TRBJ2-1	.
CSARGGGGYTF	TGCAGTGCTAGGGGCGGAGGGGGCTACACCTTC	TRBV20-1	.	11	TRBJ1-2	.
CASKDRGTRGLRYNEQFF	TGTGCCAGCAAAGACAGGGGTACCAGGGGACTCCGCTACAATGAGCAGTTCTTC	TRBV7-2	TRBD1	18	TRBJ2-1	once
CASSYSIAGTYEQYF	TGTGCCAGCAGTTACTCGATAGCGGGGACCTACGAGCAGTACTTC	TRBV6-5	TRBD2	15	TRBJ2-7	.
CASTQAGEQYF	TGTGCCAGCACCCAAGCTGGCGAGCAGTACTTC	TRBV27	.	11	TRBJ2-7	few
CASSQGSRDRERETQYF	TGCGCCAGCAGCCAAGGCAGCCGGGACAGGGAACGAGAGACCCAGTACTTC	TRBV4-3	TRBD1	17	TRBJ2-5	once
CASSLRERLAGTGELFF	TGTGCCAGCAGCTTAAGGGAGCGGTTAGCGGGCACCGGGGAGCTGTTTTTT	TRBV7-3	TRBD2	17	TRBJ2-2	.
CASRADRAWGTEAFF	TGTGCCAGCAGAGCGGACAGGGCTTGGGGCACTGAAGCTTTCTTT	TRBV28	TRBD1	15	TRBJ1-1	.
CASSMYAGYSNQPQHF	TGTGCCAGTAGTATGTACGCGGGGTATAGCAATCAGCCCCAGCATTTT	TRBV19	.	16	TRBJ1-5	.
CASSRRGGTNTEAFF	TGTGCCAGCAGTCGGCGGGGGGGTACGAACACTGAAGCTTTCTTT	TRBV27	.	15	TRBJ1-1	.
CASSPAGGWDTQYF	TGCGCCAGCAGCCCAGCGGGAGGCTGGGATACGCAGTATTTT	TRBV4-3	TRBD2	14	TRBJ2-3	few
CAWSPVGGGSYEQYF	TGTGCCTGGAGCCCCGTGGGGGGGGGCTCCTACGAGCAGTACTTC	TRBV30	TRBD2	15	TRBJ2-7	.
CASREGAGDTGELFF	TGTGCCAGCAGAGAAGGGGCAGGCGACACCGGGGAGCTGTTTTTT	TRBV11-2	.	15	TRBJ2-2	medium-sized
CASSLLGSGANVLTF	TGTGCCAGCAGCCTATTAGGATCTGGGGCCAACGTCCTGACTTTC	TRBV5-8	.	15	TRBJ2-6	.
CASSHSSGELFF	TGCGCCAGCAGCCATTCCTCCGGGGAGCTGTTTTTT	TRBV4-1	.	12	TRBJ2-2	.
CASSLGDRGSPLHF	TGTGCCAGCAGCTTGGGGGACAGGGGCTCACCCCTCCACTTT	TRBV5-6	TRBD1	14	TRBJ1-6	once
CATSRDRDRLNEQYF	TGTGCCACCAGCAGAGATCGGGACAGGCTGAACGAGCAGTACTTC	TRBV15	TRBD1	15	TRBJ2-7	.
CASSLGQEYGYTF	TGTGCCAGCAGCTTGGGACAGGAATATGGCTACACCTTC	TRBV7-2	TRBD1	13	TRBJ1-2	.
CASSPGQLFPTNQPQHF	TGTGCCAGCAGTCCGGGACAGTTATTCCCTACCAATCAGCCCCAGCATTTT	TRBV27	TRBD1	17	TRBJ1-5	.
CASSQDPSGRPGETQYF	TGCGCCAGCAGCCAAGATCCTAGCGGGAGACCCGGGGAGACCCAGTACTTC	TRBV4-3	TRBD2	17	TRBJ2-5	.
CASSLTGTGNTIYF	TGTGCCAGCAGTTTAACAGGGACTGGAAACACCATATATTTT	TRBV27	.	14	TRBJ1-3	.
CASSLPGTEDGNYGYTF	TGTGCCAGCAGCTTGCCGGGGACAGAAGATGGTAACTATGGCTACACCTTC	TRBV5-4	TRBD1	17	TRBJ1-2	.
CAIRGDLGQYF	TGTGCCATCAGGGGGGACTTGGGGCAGTACTTC	TRBV10-3	.	11	TRBJ2-7	.
CASSRQAQETQYF	TGTGCCAGCAGTCGACAGGCCCAAGAGACCCAGTACTTC	TRBV2	.	13	TRBJ2-5	.
CASSQESINYGYTF	TGCGCCAGCAGCCAAGAATCCATTAACTATGGCTACACCTTC	TRBV4-1	.	14	TRBJ1-2	few